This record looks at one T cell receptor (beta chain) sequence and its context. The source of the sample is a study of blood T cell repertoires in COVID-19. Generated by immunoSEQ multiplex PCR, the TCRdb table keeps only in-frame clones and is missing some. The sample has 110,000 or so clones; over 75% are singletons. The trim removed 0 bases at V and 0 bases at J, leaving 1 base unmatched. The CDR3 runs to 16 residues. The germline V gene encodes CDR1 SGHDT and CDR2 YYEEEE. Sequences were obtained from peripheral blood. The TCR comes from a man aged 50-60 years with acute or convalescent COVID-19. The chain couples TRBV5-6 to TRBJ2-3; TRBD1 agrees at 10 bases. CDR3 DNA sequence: TGTGCCAGCAGCTTGGGACAGGGGGCTAGCACAGATACGCAGTATTTT. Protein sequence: CASSLGQGASTDTQYF.